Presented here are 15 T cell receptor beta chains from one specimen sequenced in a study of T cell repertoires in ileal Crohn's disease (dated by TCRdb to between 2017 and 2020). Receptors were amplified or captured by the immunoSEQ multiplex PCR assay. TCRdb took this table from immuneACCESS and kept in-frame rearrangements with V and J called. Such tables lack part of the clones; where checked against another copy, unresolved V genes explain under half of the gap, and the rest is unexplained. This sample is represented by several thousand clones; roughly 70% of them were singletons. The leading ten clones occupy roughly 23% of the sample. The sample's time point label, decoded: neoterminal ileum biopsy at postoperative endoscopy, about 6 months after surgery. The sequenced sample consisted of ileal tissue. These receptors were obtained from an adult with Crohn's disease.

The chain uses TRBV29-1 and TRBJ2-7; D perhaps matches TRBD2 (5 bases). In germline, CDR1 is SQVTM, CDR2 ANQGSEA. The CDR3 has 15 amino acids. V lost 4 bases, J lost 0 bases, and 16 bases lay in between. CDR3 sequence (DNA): TGCAGCGTTGCCTCAGGACTTACGAGCTCCTACGAGCAGTACTTC. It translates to CSVASGLTSSYEQYF.

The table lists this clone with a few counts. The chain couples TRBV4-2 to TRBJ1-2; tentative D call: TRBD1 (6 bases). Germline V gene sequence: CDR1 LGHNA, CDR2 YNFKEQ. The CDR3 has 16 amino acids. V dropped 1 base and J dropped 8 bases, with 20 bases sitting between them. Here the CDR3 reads CASSQVSGAGEGGYTF. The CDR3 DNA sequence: TGTGCCAGCAGCCAAGTCTCGGGGGCAGGGGAGGGGGGCTACACCTTC.

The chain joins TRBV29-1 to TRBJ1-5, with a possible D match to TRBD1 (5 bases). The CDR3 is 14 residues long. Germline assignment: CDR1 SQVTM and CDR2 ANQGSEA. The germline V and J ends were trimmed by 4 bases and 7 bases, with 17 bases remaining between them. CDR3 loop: CSVAAGTVGQPQHF. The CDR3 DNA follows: TGCAGCGTTGCGGCGGGGACGGTAGGGCAGCCCCAGCATTTT.

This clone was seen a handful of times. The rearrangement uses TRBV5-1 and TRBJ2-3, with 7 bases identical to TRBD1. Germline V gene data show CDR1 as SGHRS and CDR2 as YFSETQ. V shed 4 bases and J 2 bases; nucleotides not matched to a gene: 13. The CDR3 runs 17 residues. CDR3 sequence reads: CASSPLSTGSDTDTQYF. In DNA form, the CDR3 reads TGCGCCAGCAGCCCACTATCGACAGGGTCGGACACAGATACGCAGTATTTT.

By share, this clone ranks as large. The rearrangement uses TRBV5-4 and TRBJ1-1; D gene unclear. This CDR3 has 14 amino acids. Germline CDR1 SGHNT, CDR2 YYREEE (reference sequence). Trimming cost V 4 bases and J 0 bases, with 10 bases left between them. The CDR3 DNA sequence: TGTGCCAGCAGCCCCACGGTTGTGAACACTGAAGCTTTCTTT. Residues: CASSPTVVNTEAFF.

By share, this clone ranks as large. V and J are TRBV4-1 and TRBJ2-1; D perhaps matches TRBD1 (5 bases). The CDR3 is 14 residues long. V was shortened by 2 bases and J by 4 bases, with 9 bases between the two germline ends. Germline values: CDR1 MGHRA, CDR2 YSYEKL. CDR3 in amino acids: CASSQQGRYNEQFF. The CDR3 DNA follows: TGCGCCAGCAGCCAACAGGGCCGATACAATGAGCAGTTCTTC.

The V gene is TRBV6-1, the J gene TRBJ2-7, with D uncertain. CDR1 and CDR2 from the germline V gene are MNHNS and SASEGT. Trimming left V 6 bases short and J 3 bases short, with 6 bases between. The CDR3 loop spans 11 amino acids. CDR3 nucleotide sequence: TGTGCCAGCAGAACCTACTACGAGCAGTACTTC. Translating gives CASRTYYEQYF.

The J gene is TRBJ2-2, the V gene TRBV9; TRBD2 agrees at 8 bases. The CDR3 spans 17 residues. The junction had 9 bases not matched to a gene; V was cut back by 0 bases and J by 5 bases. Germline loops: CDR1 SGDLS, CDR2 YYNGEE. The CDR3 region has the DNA TGTGCCAGCAGCGTAGCTACGGGAGGGCTAGGTACCGGGGAGCTGTTTTTT. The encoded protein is CASSVATGGLGTGELFF.

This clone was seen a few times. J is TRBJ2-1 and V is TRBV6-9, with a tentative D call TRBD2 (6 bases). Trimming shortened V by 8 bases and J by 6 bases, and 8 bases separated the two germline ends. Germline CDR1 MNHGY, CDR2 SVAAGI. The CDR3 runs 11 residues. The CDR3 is CASVGGNEQFF. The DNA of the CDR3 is TGTGCCAGCGTCGGGGGCAATGAGCAGTTCTTC.

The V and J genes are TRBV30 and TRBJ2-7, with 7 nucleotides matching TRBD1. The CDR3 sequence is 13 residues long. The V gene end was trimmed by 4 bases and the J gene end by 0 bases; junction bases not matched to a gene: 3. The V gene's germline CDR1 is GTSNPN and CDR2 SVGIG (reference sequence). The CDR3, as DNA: TGTGCCTGGACCCGGGACAGCTCCTACGAGCAGTACTTC. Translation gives CAWTRDSSYEQYF.

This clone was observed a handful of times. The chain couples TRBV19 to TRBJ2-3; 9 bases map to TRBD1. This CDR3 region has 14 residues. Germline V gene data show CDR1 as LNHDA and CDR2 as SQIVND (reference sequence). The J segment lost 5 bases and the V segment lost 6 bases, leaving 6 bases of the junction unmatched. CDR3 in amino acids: CASSHRGQLDTQYF. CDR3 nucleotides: TGTGCCAGTAGCCACAGGGGGCAGTTAGATACGCAGTATTTT.

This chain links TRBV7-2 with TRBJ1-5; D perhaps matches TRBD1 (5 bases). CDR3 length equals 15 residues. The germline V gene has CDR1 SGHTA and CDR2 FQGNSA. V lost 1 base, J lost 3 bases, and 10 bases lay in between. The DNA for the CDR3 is TGTGCCAGCAGCTTAGATCAGGGCCCCAATCAGCCCCAGCATTTT. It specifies CASSLDQGPNQPQHF.

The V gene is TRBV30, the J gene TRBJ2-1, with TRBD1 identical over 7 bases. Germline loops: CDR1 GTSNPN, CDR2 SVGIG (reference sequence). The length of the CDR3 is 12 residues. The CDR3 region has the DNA TGTGGGCTAGGGACAGACTACAATGAGCAGTTCTTC. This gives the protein CGLGTDYNEQFF.

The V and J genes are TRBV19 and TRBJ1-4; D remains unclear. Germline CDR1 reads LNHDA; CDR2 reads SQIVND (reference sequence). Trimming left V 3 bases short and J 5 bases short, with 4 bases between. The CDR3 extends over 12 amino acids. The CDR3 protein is CASSMRNEKLFF. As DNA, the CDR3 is TGTGCCAGTAGTATGAGAAATGAAAAACTGTTTTTT.

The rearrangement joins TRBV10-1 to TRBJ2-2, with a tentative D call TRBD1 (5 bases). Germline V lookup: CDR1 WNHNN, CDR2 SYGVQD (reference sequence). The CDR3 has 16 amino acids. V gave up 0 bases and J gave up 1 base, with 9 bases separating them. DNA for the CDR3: TGCGCCAGCAGTGAGTCAGGCAGGGTGAACACCGGGGAGCTGTTTTTT. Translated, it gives CASSESGRVNTGELFF.